One TCR beta chain is described in this entry. Each CDR3 protein gets one entry in TCRdb, which reprocessed the 5' RACE reads and gives no DNA. The sample table includes some 600,000 distinct CDR3 sequences. The data were taken from a study of T cells expressing NK-cell markers. The sequence was collected from a man younger than 35 in good health. Specimen: blood T cells: a sorted CD56 or NKG2C T cell subset, CD4+ or CD8+ T cells, or bulk PBMC T cells (not recorded which).

The CDR3: CSVEDLTGTGDETQYF. The chain is built from TRBV29-1 and TRBJ2-5; with no DNA, the TCRdb D assignment of TRBD1 cannot be verified. In germline, CDR1 is SQVTM, CDR2 ANQGSEA. The CDR3 loop spans 16 amino acids.